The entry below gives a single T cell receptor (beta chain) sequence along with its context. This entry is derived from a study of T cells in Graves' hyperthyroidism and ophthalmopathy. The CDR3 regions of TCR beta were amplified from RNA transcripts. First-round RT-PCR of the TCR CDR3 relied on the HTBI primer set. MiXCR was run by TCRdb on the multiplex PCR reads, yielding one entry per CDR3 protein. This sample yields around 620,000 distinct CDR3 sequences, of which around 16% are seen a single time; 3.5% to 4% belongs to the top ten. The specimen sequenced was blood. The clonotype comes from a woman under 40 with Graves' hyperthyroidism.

CDR3 sequence (DNA): TGTGCCAGCAGTGAAATCACAGACGAGCAGTACTTC. Protein sequence: CASSEITDEQYF. The rearrangement joins TRBV2 to TRBJ2-7; no clear D. Per the germline V gene, CDR1 is SNHLY and CDR2 is FYNNEI. The CDR3 runs to 12 residues. V was trimmed by 2 bases and J by 5 bases, leaving 7 bases between them.